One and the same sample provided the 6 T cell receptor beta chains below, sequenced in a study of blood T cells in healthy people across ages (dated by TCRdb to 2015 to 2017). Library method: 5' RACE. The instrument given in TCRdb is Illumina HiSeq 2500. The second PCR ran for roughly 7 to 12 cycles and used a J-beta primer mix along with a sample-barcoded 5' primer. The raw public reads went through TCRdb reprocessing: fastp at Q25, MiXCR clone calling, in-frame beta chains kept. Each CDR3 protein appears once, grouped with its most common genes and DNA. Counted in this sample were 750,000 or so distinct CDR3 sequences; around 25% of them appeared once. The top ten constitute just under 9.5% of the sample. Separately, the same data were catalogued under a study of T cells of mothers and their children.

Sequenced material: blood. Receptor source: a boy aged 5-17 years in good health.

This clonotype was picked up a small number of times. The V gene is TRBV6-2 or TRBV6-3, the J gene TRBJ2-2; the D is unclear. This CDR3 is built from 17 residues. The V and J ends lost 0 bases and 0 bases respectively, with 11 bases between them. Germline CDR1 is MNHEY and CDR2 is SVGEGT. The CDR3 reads CASSYSNTNANTGELFF. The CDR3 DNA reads TGTGCCAGCAGTTACTCGAATACGAACGCGAACACCGGGGAGCTGTTTTTT.

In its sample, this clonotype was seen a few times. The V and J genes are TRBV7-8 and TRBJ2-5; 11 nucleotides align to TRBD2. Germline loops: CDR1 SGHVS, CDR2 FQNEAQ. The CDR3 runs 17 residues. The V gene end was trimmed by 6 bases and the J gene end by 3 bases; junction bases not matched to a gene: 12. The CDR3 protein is CASRIYPGLAEKETQYF. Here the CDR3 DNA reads TGTGCCAGCAGGATTTATCCGGGACTAGCGGAAAAAGAGACCCAGTACTTC.

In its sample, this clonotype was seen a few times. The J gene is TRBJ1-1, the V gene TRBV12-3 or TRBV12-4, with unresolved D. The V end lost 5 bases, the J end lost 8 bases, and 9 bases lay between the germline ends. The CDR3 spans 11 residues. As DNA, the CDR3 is TGTGCCAGCAGTAAGAGAACGGAAGCTTTCTTT. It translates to CASSKRTEAFF.

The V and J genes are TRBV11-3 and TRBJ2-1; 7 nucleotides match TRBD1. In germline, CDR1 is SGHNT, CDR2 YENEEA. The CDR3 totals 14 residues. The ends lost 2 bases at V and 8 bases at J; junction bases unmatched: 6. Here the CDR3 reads CASSLRQGSDEQFF. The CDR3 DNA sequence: TGTGCCAGCAGCTTAAGACAGGGATCCGATGAGCAGTTCTTC.

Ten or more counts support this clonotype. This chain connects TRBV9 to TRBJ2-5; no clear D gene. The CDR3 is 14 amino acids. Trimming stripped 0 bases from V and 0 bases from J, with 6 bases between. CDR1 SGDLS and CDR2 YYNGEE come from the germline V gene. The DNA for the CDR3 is TGTGCCAGCAGCGTAGGCGGAAACCAAGAGACCCAGTACTTC. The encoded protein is CASSVGGNQETQYF.

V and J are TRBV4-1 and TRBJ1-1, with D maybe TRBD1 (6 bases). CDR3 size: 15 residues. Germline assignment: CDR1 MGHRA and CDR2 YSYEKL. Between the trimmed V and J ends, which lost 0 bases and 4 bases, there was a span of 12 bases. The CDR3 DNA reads TGCGCCAGCAGCCAAGAAGGAGGGGGGGGCACTGAAGCTTTCTTT. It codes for CASSQEGGGGTEAFF.